What follows are 15 T cell receptor beta chains derived from one specimen sequenced in a study of T cell responses to AZD1222 COVID-19 vaccine (dated by TCRdb to about 2021). Receptor amplification or capture employed the immunoSEQ multiplex PCR assay. Sourced from immuneACCESS, this table was stored by TCRdb with only in-frame sequences that have V and J called. A share of the clones is absent; for the studies checked, an unresolved V gene accounts for under half, and the remainder has no known explanation. This sample lists some 150,000 clones; 90% to 95% were detected once. 1.5% to 2% of the sample is taken by the ten largest. The time point label corresponds to: baseline before first vaccination. Sample: peripheral blood, taken on day 0 of AZD1222 vaccination. The receptors derive from an adult in good health.

The chain links TRBV5-1 to TRBJ2-5; D not certain. CDR1 is SGHRS, CDR2 YFSETQ, per germline. Deletions cut 1 base from V and 5 bases from J, with 18 bases between. The CDR3 runs 16 residues. This CDR3 reads CASSLYLTYSPETQYF. The CDR3 DNA reads TGCGCCAGCAGCTTGTATCTGACATACAGCCCGGAGACCCAGTACTTC.

V usage is TRBV7-2 and J usage is TRBJ2-7; D tentatively fits TRBD1 or TRBD2 (6 bases each). From germline, CDR1 is SGHTA and CDR2 FQGNSA. This CDR3 region has 13 residues. The V end lost 3 bases, the J end lost 2 bases, and 8 bases lay between the germline ends. The DNA of the CDR3 is TGTGCCAGCAGCTTCGGGGGCCCCTACGAGCAGTACTTC. Amino acids: CASSFGGPYEQYF.

The chain has TRBV2 and TRBJ2-3; D might be TRBD2 (5 bases). The ends were cut back, 8 bases at V and 2 bases at J, with 11 bases in the middle. The germline V gene has CDR1 SNHLY and CDR2 FYNNEI. The CDR3 runs to 13 residues. CDR3 in amino acids: CASGSGFTDTQYF. CDR3 bases: TGTGCCAGCGGCTCGGGGTTCACAGATACGCAGTATTTT.

This chain uses TRBV9 with TRBJ2-7; 8 nucleotides match TRBD1. The CDR3 is made up of 15 amino acids. V shed 0 bases, J shed 3 bases, and the junction held 5 bases outside the gene matches. Per germline, CDR1 SGDLS and CDR2 YYNGEE. The CDR3, as DNA: TGTGCCAGCAGCGTAGGGACAGGGCTAGGCTACGAGCAGTACTTC. Translating it yields CASSVGTGLGYEQYF.

This clone was counted a single time. The chain couples TRBV6-6 to TRBJ2-1; possible D gene TRBD2, 6 bases. The V end lost 3 bases, the J end lost 3 bases, and 9 bases lay between the germline ends. Looked up from germline, CDR1 is MNHNY and CDR2 is SVGAGI (reference sequence). This CDR3 has 14 amino acids. CDR3 nucleotide sequence: TGTGCCAGCAGTTATCAGGGAGGCTACAATGAGCAGTTCTTC. This codes for CASSYQGGYNEQFF.

The V and J genes are TRBV7-8 and TRBJ2-4; D uncertain. The V end was cut by 8 bases, the J end by 12 bases, with 23 bases between. The length of the CDR3 is 14 residues. The V gene's germline CDR1 is SGHVS and CDR2 FQNEAQ. CDR3 nucleotide sequence: TGTGCCAGCTCCACGGGTCCATTTGAACCCACTCAGTACTTC. It codes for CASSTGPFEPTQYF.

This chain joins TRBV5-1 and TRBJ2-1; D is possibly TRBD1 (6 bases). The CDR3 sequence is 15 residues long. Trimming took 0 bases from V and 9 from J, leaving 16 bases between them. CDR1 is SGHRS, CDR2 YFSETQ, per germline. The CDR3 region is CASSLVGGSVSEQFF. The CDR3, as DNA: TGCGCCAGCAGCTTGGTAGGGGGTTCTGTGTCTGAGCAGTTCTTC.

The chain employs TRBV5-1 and TRBJ1-2; D possibly corresponds to TRBD1 (5 bases). V lost 4 bases to trimming and J lost 2 bases, with 6 bases between them. The CDR3 consists of 12 residues. From germline, CDR1 is SGHRS and CDR2 YFSETQ. Here the CDR3 reads CASSEGNYGYTF. The CDR3 DNA reads TGCGCCAGCAGCGAGGGGAACTATGGCTACACCTTC.

This clone showed up just once. The chain uses TRBV3-1 (or the pseudogene TRBV3-2) and TRBJ1-2; a possible D gene is TRBD1 (6 bases). Trimming stripped 1 base from V and 3 bases from J, with 15 bases between. The V gene's germline CDR1 is LGHDT and CDR2 YNNKEL (reference sequence). The CDR3 is 16 residues long. CDR3 region: CASSQGSWGADYGYTF. Here the CDR3 DNA reads TGTGCCAGCAGCCAAGGATCGTGGGGGGCGGACTATGGCTACACCTTC.

The chain carries TRBV4-1 and TRBJ1-1; the D gene is possibly TRBD1 (6 bases). Germline V gene sequence: CDR1 MGHRA, CDR2 YSYEKL. The CDR3 runs 15 residues. Trimming pared 6 bases from V and 1 base from J, leaving 15 bases between. The CDR3 sequence is CASSSQGRGNTEAFF. The CDR3 region has the DNA TGCGCCAGCAGTTCACAGGGCCGGGGGAACACTGAAGCTTTCTTT.

The gene calls are TRBV6-5 and TRBJ1-6; D is undetermined. The length of the CDR3 is 15 residues. V dropped 2 bases and J dropped 6 bases, with 11 bases sitting between them. CDR1 and CDR2 (germline): MNHEY, SVGAGI. CDR3 protein: CASSYEGSVNSPLHF. The CDR3 DNA follows: TGTGCCAGCAGTTACGAGGGATCTGTTAATTCACCCCTCCACTTT.

This chain connects TRBV5-1 to TRBJ1-1; D is unclear. Germline V CDR1 and CDR2: SGHRS, YFSETQ. The CDR3 spans 12 residues. The germline V and J ends were trimmed by 0 bases and 9 bases, with 9 bases remaining between them. DNA of the CDR3: TGCGCCAGCAGCTTGGATTCGTCACAAGCTTTCTTT. Translated, it gives CASSLDSSQAFF.

The rearrangement uses TRBV7-9 and TRBJ1-6; D unclear. In germline, CDR1 is SEHNR, CDR2 FQNEAQ (reference sequence). The CDR3 spans 12 residues. Trimming stripped 2 bases from V and 10 bases from J, with 6 bases between. The CDR3 spells CASSLSGSPLHF. The CDR3 DNA is TGTGCCAGCAGCTTATCCGGGTCACCCCTCCACTTT.

The chain joins TRBV19 to TRBJ2-1; TRBD2 agrees at 11 bases. The junction had 6 bases not matched to a gene; V was cut back by 7 bases and J by 4 bases. Germline CDR1 and CDR2: LNHDA and SQIVND (reference sequence). The CDR3 length is 15 residues. CDR3 in amino acids: CASNPTSGRYNEQFF. Here the CDR3 DNA reads TGTGCCAGTAACCCTACTAGCGGGAGATACAATGAGCAGTTCTTC.

This chain connects TRBV30 to TRBJ1-2; a possible D gene is TRBD1 (5 bases). This CDR3 region has 14 residues. V was shortened by 1 base and J by 4 bases, with 13 bases between the two germline ends. The germline CDR1 and CDR2 sequences are GTSNPN and SVGIG (reference sequence). CDR3 amino acids: CAWSGPHGGYGYTF. CDR3 DNA: TGTGCCTGGAGTGGGCCCCACGGGGGCTATGGCTACACCTTC.